Sequencing of this T cell receptor beta chain was carried out in a study of blood T cell repertoires in COVID-19. Overall study: COVID-19 samples, acute and convalescent, were from the United States, Italy and Spain.

Original methodology: Estimation of nucleated cell counts was performed using reference gene primer amplification. Sequencing was performed with immunoSEQ multiplex PCR; in TCRdb, only in-frame clones are kept and a portion is missing. That table is the source of V, J and clone size, and D and trimming were worked out from the DNA. The table has approximately 90,000 clones, approximately 75% seen once; the top ten hold approximately 15%. The V and J ends lost 4 bases and 3 bases respectively, with 10 bases between them. Germline loops: CDR1 KGHSH, CDR2 LQKENI. This CDR3 contains 14 residues. Specimen: peripheral blood. This clonotype was sampled from a woman older than 75 with acute or convalescent COVID-19. This sequence joins TRBV18 and TRBJ1-5, with a weak D call TRBD1 (5 bases). CDR3 loop: CASSLTASNQPQHF. CDR3 nucleotide sequence: TGTGCCAGCTCACTGACAGCGTCCAATCAGCCCCAGCATTTT.